This T cell receptor beta chain was identified during a study of cytomegalovirus exposure and HLA in healthy donors. Amplification used 60 Vbeta primers and 13 Jbeta primers. Here immunoSEQ multiplex PCR was the method, and the copy in TCRdb shows in-frame clones only, minus some. Counted here are 100,000 to 150,000 clones, under 10% occurring once; the ten biggest clones make up around 7%. This clone showed up just a few times. The sample consisted of PBMCs. The receptor's source is a woman in her thirties or forties in good health and CMV-seropositive.

The CDR3 loop reads CASSLDLQGGELFF. The CDR3 coding sequence is TGCGCCAGCAGCCTGGATCTCCAGGGCGGGGAGCTGTTTTTT. The gene calls are TRBV5-1 and TRBJ2-2; the D gene is possibly TRBD1 (5 bases). Germline-derived CDR1 and CDR2 are SGHRS and YFSETQ. This CDR3 is 14 amino acids long. V lost 4 bases and J lost 7, with 14 bases in between.